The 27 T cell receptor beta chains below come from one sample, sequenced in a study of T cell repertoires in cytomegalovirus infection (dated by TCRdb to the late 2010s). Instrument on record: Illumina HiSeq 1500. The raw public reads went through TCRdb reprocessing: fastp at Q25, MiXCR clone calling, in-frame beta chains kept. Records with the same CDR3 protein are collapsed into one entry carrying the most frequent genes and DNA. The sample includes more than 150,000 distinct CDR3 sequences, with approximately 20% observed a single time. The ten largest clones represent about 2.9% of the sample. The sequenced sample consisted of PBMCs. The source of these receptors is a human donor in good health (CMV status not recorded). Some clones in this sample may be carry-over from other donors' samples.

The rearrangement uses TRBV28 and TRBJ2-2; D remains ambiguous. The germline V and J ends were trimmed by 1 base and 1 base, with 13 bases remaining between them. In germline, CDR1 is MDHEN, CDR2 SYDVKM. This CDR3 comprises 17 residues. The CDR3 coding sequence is TGTGCCAGCAGTTTATTGCCCTCCGCCGGGAACACCGGGGAGCTGTTTTTT. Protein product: CASSLLPSAGNTGELFF.

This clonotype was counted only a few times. CDR3 DNA sequence: TGTGCCAGCAGCCCCGGACAGGGTAACGACATTCAGTACTTC. It translates to CASSPGQGNDIQYF. The chain recombines TRBV5-6 with TRBJ2-4; TRBD1 aligns across 8 bases. Per the germline V gene, CDR1 is SGHDT and CDR2 is YYEEEE. V lost 4 bases to trimming and J lost 8 bases; unmatched junction nucleotides: 8. The length of the CDR3 is 14 residues. The full variable domain, rest sourced from reference TRBV5-6 and TRBJ2-4, is DAGVTQSPTHLIKTRGQQVTLRCSPKSGHDTVSWYQQALGQGPQFIFQYYEEEERQRGNFPDRFSGHQFPNYSSELNVNALLLGDSALYLCASSPGQGNDIQYFGAGTRLSVL.

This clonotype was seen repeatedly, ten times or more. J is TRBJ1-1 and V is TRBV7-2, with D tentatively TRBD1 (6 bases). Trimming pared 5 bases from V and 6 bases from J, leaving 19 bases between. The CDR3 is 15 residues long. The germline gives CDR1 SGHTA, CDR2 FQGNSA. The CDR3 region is CASSPTQGITSEAFF. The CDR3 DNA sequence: TGTGCCAGCAGCCCAACACAGGGAATAACATCTGAAGCTTTCTTT.

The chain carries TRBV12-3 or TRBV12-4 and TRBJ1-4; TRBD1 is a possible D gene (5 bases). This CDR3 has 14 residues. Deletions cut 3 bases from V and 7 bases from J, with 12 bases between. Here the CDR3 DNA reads TGTGCCAGCAGTTTTGCCGGGGGGGGTGAAAAACTGTTTTTT. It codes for CASSFAGGGEKLFF.

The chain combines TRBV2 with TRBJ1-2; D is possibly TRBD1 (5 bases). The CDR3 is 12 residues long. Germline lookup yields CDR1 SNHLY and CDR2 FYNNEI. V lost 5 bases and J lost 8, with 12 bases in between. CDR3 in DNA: TGTGCCAGCAGTCAGCAGGGTGACGGCTACACCTTC. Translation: CASSQQGDGYTF. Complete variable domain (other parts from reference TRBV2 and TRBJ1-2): EPEVTQTPSHQVTQMGQEVILRCVPISNHLYFYWYRQILGQKVEFLVSFYNNEISEKSEIFDDQFSVERPDGSNFTLKIRSTKLEDSAMYFCASSQQGDGYTFGSGTRLTVV.

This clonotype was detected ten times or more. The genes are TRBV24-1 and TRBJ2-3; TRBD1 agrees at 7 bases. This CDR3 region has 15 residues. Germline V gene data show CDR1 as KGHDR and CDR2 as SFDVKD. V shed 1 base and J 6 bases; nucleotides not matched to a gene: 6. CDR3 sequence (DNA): TGTGCCACCAGTGATTTACGGGACAGATCGGATACGCAGTATTTT. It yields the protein CATSDLRDRSDTQYF.

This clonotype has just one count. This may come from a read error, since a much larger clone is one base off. Here the CDR3 DNA reads TGTGCCAGCAGCCCTGGGATAGGGGAGCAGTGCTTC. Its protein product is CASSPGIGEQCF. The V and J genes are TRBV7-9 and TRBJ2-7, with D perhaps being TRBD1 or TRBD2 (5 bases each). This CDR3 comprises 12 residues. Per the germline V gene, CDR1 is SEHNR and CDR2 is FQNEAQ (reference sequence).

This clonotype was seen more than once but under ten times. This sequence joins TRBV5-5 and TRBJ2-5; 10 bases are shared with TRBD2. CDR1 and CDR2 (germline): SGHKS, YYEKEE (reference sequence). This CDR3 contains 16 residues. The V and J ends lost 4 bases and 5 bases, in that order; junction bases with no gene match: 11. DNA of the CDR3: TGTGCCAGCAGCCCCCCGCCAGGACTAGCGGTCGAGACCCAGTACTTC. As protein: CASSPPPGLAVETQYF.

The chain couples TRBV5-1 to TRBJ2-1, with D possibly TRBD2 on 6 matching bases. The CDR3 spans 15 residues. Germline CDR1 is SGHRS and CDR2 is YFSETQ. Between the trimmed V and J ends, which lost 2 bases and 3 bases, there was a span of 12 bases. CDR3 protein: CASSLLTGVYNEQFF. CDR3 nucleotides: TGCGCCAGCAGCTTACTAACGGGAGTCTACAATGAGCAGTTCTTC.

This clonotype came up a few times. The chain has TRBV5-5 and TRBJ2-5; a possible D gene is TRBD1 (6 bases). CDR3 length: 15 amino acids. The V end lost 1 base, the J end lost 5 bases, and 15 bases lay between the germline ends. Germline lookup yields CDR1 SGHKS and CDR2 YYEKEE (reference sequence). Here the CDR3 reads CASSLRIKGEETQYF. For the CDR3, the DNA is TGTGCCAGCAGCTTGAGGATCAAGGGGGAGGAGACCCAGTACTTC. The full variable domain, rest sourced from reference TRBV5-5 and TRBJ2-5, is DAGVTQSPTHLIKTRGQQVTLRCSPISGHKSVSWYQQVLGQGPQFIFQYYEKEERGRGNFPDRFSARQFPNYSSELNVNALLLGDSALYLCASSLRIKGEETQYFGPGTRLLVL.

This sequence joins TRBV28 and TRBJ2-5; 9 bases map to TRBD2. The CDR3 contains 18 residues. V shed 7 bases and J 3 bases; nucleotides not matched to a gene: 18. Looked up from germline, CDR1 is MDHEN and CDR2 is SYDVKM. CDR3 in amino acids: CASTPKWASGRLKETQYF. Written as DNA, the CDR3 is TGTGCCAGCACCCCTAAGTGGGCGAGCGGGAGGTTGAAAGAGACCCAGTACTTC.

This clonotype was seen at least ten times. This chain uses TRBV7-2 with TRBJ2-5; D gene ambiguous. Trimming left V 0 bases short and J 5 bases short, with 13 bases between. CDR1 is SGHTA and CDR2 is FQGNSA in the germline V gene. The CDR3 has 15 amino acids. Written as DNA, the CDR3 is TGTGCCAGCAGCTTAGCGCTGGAGAGACGGGAGACCCAGTACTTC. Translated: CASSLALERRETQYF.

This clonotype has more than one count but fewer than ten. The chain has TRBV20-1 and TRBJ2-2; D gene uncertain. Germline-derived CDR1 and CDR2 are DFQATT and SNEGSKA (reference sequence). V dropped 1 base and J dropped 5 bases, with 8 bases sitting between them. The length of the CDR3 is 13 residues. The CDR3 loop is CSARAMRTGELFF. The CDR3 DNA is TGCAGTGCTAGAGCGATGCGGACCGGGGAGCTGTTTTTT.

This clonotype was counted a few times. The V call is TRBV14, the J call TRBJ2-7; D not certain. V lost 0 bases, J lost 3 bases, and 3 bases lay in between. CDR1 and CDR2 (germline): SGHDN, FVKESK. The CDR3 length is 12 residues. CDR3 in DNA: TGTGCCAGCAGCCAAGAGATCTACGAGCAGTACTTC. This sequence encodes CASSQEIYEQYF.

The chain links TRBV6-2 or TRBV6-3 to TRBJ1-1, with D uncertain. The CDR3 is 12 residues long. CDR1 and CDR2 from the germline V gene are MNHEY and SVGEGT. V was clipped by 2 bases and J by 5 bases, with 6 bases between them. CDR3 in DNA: TGTGCCAGCAGTTACCGGCGGACTGAAGCTTTCTTT. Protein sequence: CASSYRRTEAFF.

CDR3 loop: CASSFRTSGSADTQYF. CDR3 coding DNA: TGCGCCAGCAGCTTTAGGACTAGCGGGAGTGCTGATACGCAGTATTTT. The chain uses TRBV5-1 and TRBJ2-3; 13 bases align to TRBD2. V trimming: 2 bases; J trimming: 6 bases; junction bases outside the gene matches: 6. Germline V CDR1 and CDR2: SGHRS, YFSETQ. The CDR3 loop spans 16 amino acids.

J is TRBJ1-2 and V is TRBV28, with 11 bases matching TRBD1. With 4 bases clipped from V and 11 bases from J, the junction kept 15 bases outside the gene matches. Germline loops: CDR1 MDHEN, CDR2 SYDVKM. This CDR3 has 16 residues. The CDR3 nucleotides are TGTGCCAGCAGTTCTCTTCCTGGGACAGGGGGTCCAAGGTACACCTTC. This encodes CASSSLPGTGGPRYTF.

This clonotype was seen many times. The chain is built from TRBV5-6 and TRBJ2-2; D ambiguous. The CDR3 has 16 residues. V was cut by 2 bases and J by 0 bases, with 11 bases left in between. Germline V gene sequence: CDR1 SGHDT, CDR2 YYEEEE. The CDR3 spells CASSFKTNTNTGELFF. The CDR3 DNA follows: TGTGCCAGCAGCTTTAAGACAAATACGAACACCGGGGAGCTGTTTTTT.

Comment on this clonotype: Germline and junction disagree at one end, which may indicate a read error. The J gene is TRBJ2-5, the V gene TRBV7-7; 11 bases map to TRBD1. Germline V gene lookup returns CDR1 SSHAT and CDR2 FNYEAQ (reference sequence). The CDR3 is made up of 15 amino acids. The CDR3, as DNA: TGTGCTAGCAGCCCGAAACGGACAGGGGGCGAGACCCAGTACTTC. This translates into CASSPKRTGGETQYF.

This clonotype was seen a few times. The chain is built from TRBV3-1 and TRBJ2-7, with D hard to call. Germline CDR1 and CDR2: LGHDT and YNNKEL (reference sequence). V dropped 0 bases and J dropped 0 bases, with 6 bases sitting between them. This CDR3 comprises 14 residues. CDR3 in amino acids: CASSQDPGSYEQYF. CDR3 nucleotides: TGTGCCAGCAGCCAAGACCCGGGCTCCTACGAGCAGTACTTC.

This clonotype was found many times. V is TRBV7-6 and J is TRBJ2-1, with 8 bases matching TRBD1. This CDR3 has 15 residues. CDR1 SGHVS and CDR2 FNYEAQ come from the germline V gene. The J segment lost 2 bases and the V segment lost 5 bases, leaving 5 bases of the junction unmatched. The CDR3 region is CASSLDRGPYNEQFF. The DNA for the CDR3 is TGTGCCAGCAGCCTCGACAGGGGCCCCTACAATGAGCAGTTCTTC.

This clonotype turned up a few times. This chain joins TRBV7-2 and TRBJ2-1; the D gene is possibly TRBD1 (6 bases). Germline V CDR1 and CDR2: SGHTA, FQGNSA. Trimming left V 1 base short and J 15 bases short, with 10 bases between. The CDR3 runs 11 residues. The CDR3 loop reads CASSLVGGAFF. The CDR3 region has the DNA TGTGCCAGCAGCTTAGTAGGGGGTGCGTTCTTC. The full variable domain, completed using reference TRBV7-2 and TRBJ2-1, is GAGVSQSPSNKVTEKGKDVELRCDPISGHTALYWYRQSLGQGLEFLIYFQGNSAPDKSGLPSDRFSAERTGGSVSTLTIQRTQQEDSAVYLCASSLVGGAFFGPGTRLTVL.

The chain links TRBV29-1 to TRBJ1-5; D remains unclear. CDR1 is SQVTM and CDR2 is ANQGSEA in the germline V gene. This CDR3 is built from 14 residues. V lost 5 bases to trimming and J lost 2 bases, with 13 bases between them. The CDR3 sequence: CSVSSSPGNQPQHF. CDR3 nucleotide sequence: TGCAGCGTTAGCAGTTCGCCCGGCAATCAGCCCCAGCATTTT. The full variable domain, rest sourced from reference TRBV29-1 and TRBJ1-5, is SAVISQKPSRDICQRGTSLTIQCQVDSQVTMMFWYRQQPGQSLTLIATANQGSEATYESGFVIDKFPISRPNLTFSTLTVSNMSPEDSSIYLCSVSSSPGNQPQHFGDGTRLSIL.

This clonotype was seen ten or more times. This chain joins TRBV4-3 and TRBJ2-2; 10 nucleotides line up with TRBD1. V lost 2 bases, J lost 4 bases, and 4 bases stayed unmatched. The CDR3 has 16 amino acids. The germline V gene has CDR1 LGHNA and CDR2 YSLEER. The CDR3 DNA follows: TGCGCCAGCAGCCAACCGGGACAGGGGCTCACCGGGGAGCTGTTTTTT. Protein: CASSQPGQGLTGELFF.

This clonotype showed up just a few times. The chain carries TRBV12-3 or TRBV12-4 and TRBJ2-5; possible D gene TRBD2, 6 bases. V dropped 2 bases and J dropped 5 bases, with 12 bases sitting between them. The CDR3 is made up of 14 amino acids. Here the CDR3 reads CASSLYPGRETQYF. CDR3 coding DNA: TGTGCCAGCAGTTTATATCCAGGGAGGGAGACCCAGTACTTC.

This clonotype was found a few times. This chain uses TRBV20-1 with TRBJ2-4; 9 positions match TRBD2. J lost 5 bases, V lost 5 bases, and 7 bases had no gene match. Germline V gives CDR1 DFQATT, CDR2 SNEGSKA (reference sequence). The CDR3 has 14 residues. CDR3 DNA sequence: TGCAGTGCTCGGCGGGGGGGGGGCGAAAACATTCAGTACTTC. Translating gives CSARRGGGENIQYF.

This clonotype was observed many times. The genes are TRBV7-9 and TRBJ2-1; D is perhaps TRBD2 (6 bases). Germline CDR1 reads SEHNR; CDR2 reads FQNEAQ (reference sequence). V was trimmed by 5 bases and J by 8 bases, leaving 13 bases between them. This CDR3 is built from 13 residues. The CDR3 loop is CASSPPSVDEQFF. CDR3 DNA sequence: TGTGCCAGCAGCCCTCCTAGCGTCGATGAGCAGTTCTTC.